This T cell receptor beta chain was recovered during a study of blood T cell repertoires in COVID-19. Study at large: COVID-19 samples collected from the United States, Italy and Spain covered acute and convalescent phases. Sample material is recorded as cDNA or gDNA derived from T cells, B-cell-depleted T cells, or PBMCs.

CDR1 is MDHEN and CDR2 is SYDVKM in the germline V gene. V was clipped by 10 bases and J by 7 bases, with 16 bases between them. The CDR3 loop spans 12 amino acids. In the original analysis: Amplification from reference gene primers served as the basis for estimated nucleated cell counts. The protocol was immunoSEQ multiplex PCR, while the TCRdb copy is restricted to in-frame clones and leaves out a portion. V, J and clone size are those of that table, while D and trimming were read from the DNA. The sample contains roughly 300,000 clones, 92% of which appear only once. The TCR comes from a woman between 25 and 40 years old who had recovered from COVID-19. The chain recombines TRBV28 with TRBJ1-2, with a tentative D call TRBD1 (6 bases). Sequenced: PBMCs or T cells enriched from blood (not recorded which). Written as DNA, the CDR3 is TGTGCCACGCGCTCGGGGGGCTCTGGCTACACCTTC. Its translation is CATRSGGSGYTF.